This T cell receptor (beta chain) was profiled in a study of control samples from healthy donors and cancer patients (TCRdb year 2020). Receptor libraries were prepared by the immunoSEQ multiplex PCR assay. This is the immuneACCESS table as TCRdb keeps it, with only in-frame sequences that have V and J called. A part of the clones is gone; compared with another copy, unresolved V genes explain less than half, and the rest is unexplained. Present in this sample are 63,000 or so clones, under 90% of which were seen just once. The biggest ten clones account for 25% to 35% of the sample. From cysteine to phenylalanine, the CDR3 is 14 amino acids long. The kept DNA is CDR3 alone, 42 bases in frame from the first base. Between the V and J ends, shortened by 1 base and 7 bases respectively, the junction contains 13 bases. The germline V gene provides CDR1 SGHDN and CDR2 FVKESK. As regards this clone: It has no known antigen specificity. No base quality values were provided; no much bigger clone lies one nucleotide off.

The sample consisted of blood. Recombination joined TRBV14 with TRBJ1-2; TRBD1 could be the D gene, as 6 bases match. The sequence derives from a man aged 45-65 years in good health. The nucleotide sequence is given as TGTGCCAGCAGCCAAGCGGGGGGCAAGGGTGGCTACACCTTC. Its protein is CASSQAGGKGGYTF.